The 27 T cell receptor beta chains presented below share a single source sample, sequenced in a study of CD8 T cells in ankylosing spondylitis. Via MiXCR, TCRdb re-called the 5' RACE reads, giving one row per CDR3 protein. The sample holds about 130,000 distinct CDR3 sequences; 9.3% are singletons and the top ten take about 3.3%. Sample: blood, either unsorted or a sorted T cell fraction (not recorded which). The source is a male donor with ankylosing spondylitis or in good health (not recorded which).

This clonotype has a count of ten or more. V is TRBV29-1 and J is TRBJ2-1; the match to TRBD1 covers 7 bases. V trimming: 5 bases; J trimming: 6 bases; junction bases outside the gene matches: 7. CDR1 is SQVTM, CDR2 ANQGSEA, per germline. This CDR3 has 13 residues. The CDR3 DNA reads as TGCAGCGTTCCCAGACAGGGTCTCAATGAGCAGTTCTTC. This translates into CSVPRQGLNEQFF.

This clonotype appeared many times. The chain links TRBV7-8 to TRBJ2-3; 9 positions agree with TRBD2. CDR1 is SGHVS and CDR2 is FQNEAQ in the germline V gene. V gave up 1 base and J gave up 3 bases; unmatched junction bases: 5. The length of the CDR3 is 16 residues. The CDR3 nucleotides read TGTGCCAGCAGCTTAGTTGAGCTAGCGGGAACAGATACGCAGTATTTT. It encodes CASSLVELAGTDTQYF.

The table lists this clonotype with many counts. V usage is TRBV7-3 and J usage is TRBJ2-1; 7 nucleotides match TRBD2. The CDR3 is made up of 16 amino acids. Germline V CDR1 and CDR2: SGHTA, FQGTGA. The V segment lost 5 bases and the J segment 5 bases; nucleotides outside the gene matches: 12. The CDR3 region is CASSPRPGGRNNEQFF. As DNA, the CDR3 is TGTGCCAGCAGCCCCCGACCGGGAGGAAGAAACAATGAGCAGTTCTTC.

This clonotype showed up many times. An end of the junction does not agree with germline; a read error may underlie this. The chain combines TRBV6-2 or TRBV6-3 with TRBJ2-5; no firm D call. The germline V gene has CDR1 MNHEY and CDR2 SVGEGT. The CDR3 contains 11 residues. CDR3 amino acids: CASSRPEAQYF. The CDR3 DNA is TGTGCCAGCAGTCGCCCAGAGGCCCAGTACTTC.

This chain joins TRBV20-1 and TRBJ1-1; D is unresolved. CDR3 size: 13 residues. Deletions cut 6 bases from V and 3 bases from J, with 14 bases between. The V gene's germline CDR1 is DFQATT and CDR2 SNEGSKA (reference sequence). Here the CDR3 reads CSAPPWVDTEAFF. The DNA of the CDR3 is TGCAGTGCCCCCCCGTGGGTGGACACTGAAGCTTTCTTT.

This clonotype was seen at least ten times. This rearrangement joins TRBV5-1 to TRBJ2-7, with 8 positions matching TRBD2. Germline-derived CDR1 and CDR2 are SGHRS and YFSETQ. The CDR3 has 16 residues. J gave up 5 bases and V 1 base, and 11 bases lay outside the gene matches. Here the CDR3 DNA reads TGCGCCAGCAGCTTGAGACCAGCGGGAGATGGCAACGAGCAGTACTTC. This gives the protein CASSLRPAGDGNEQYF.

The chain is built from TRBV18 and TRBJ2-1, with TRBD1 identical over 8 bases. The CDR3 covers 15 residues. The germline V gene has CDR1 KGHSH and CDR2 LQKENI. The ends lost 6 bases at V and 9 bases at J; junction bases unmatched: 13. CDR3 region: CASSQRGQVLSEQFF. The CDR3 nucleotides read TGTGCCAGCTCCCAAAGGGGACAGGTACTTAGTGAGCAGTTCTTC.

The chain uses TRBV20-1 and TRBJ2-1; 7 bases map to TRBD2. The trim removed 3 bases at V and 6 bases at J, leaving 8 bases unmatched. CDR3 length equals 14 residues. Germline loops: CDR1 DFQATT, CDR2 SNEGSKA (reference sequence). The CDR3 DNA reads as TGCAGTGCTAGTGCGGGGGAAGTTCGCAATGAGCAGTTCTTC. This gives the protein CSASAGEVRNEQFF.

The sample holds many counts of this clonotype. The V gene is TRBV3-1, the J gene TRBJ2-1, with no clear D. This CDR3 region has 16 residues. Germline CDR1 and CDR2: LGHDT and YNNKEL (reference sequence). V lost 1 base and J 5 bases, leaving 15 bases between the germline ends. This CDR3 is CASSQGFKSVNNEQFF. CDR3 sequence (DNA): TGTGCCAGCAGCCAAGGCTTCAAAAGCGTTAACAATGAGCAGTTCTTC.

This clonotype was counted only a few times. The chain recombines TRBV20-1 with TRBJ2-2; TRBD2 agrees at 9 bases. Per germline, CDR1 DFQATT and CDR2 SNEGSKA (reference sequence). The CDR3 has 17 amino acids. Trimming removed 0 bases from V and 8 bases from J; junction bases left unmatched: 13. CDR3: CSARDHGGRVGEGELFF. The CDR3 DNA follows: TGCAGTGCTAGAGATCATGGCGGGAGGGTTGGTGAGGGGGAGCTGTTTTTT.

This clonotype was found many times. The chain has TRBV7-2 and TRBJ2-1, with D uncertain. This CDR3 has 12 residues. Trimming pared 5 bases from V and 6 bases from J, leaving 8 bases between. Germline values: CDR1 SGHTA, CDR2 FQGNSA. The CDR3 DNA reads TGTGCCAGCAGCCGGTGGACCAATGAGCAGTTCTTC. The encoded protein is CASSRWTNEQFF.

This clonotype has at least ten counts. The chain joins TRBV20-1 to TRBJ2-7; no reliable D call. Germline assignment: CDR1 DFQATT and CDR2 SNEGSKA (reference sequence). The CDR3 contains 12 residues. V gave up 0 bases and J gave up 0 bases, with 3 bases separating them. CDR3 amino acids: CSARDDSYEQYF. Written as DNA, the CDR3 is TGCAGTGCTAGAGATGACTCCTACGAGCAGTACTTC.

This clonotype was recorded many times. The chain employs TRBV7-2 and TRBJ1-1, with unresolved D. In germline, CDR1 is SGHTA, CDR2 FQGNSA. This CDR3 contains 13 residues. Trimming left V 6 bases short and J 4 bases short, with 12 bases between. The CDR3: CASRLRGGTEAFF. CDR3 DNA: TGTGCCAGCAGGTTACGGGGTGGCACTGAAGCTTTCTTT.

This clonotype was seen many times. This chain uses TRBV7-2 with TRBJ2-7; D is perhaps TRBD1 (5 bases). CDR1 and CDR2 from the germline V gene are SGHTA and FQGNSA. CDR3 size: 14 residues. Between the trimmed V and J ends, which lost 1 base and 0 bases, there was a span of 7 bases. The CDR3 sequence is CASSLVGDSYEQYF. CDR3 nucleotides: TGTGCCAGCAGCTTAGTAGGGGACTCCTACGAGCAGTACTTC.

This clonotype occurred a few times. The chain combines TRBV20-1 with TRBJ2-7, with TRBD2 matching over 9 bases. The germline V gene has CDR1 DFQATT and CDR2 SNEGSKA (reference sequence). The V gene end was trimmed by 0 bases and the J gene end by 6 bases; junction bases not matched to a gene: 12. The CDR3 runs to 16 residues. This chain's CDR3 is CSARDLGKREVSEQYF. CDR3 DNA: TGCAGTGCTAGAGATCTTGGGAAGCGGGAGGTCTCCGAGCAGTACTTC.

On this clonotype: A read error is possible here, since a much larger clone lies one base away. The chain joins TRBV6-1 to TRBJ2-7; the D gene is possibly TRBD1 (5 bases). CDR1 is MNHNS, CDR2 SASEGT, per germline. V lost 7 bases to trimming and J lost 6 bases, with 19 bases between them. This CDR3 spans 14 amino acids. The CDR3 loop reads CASTIDSTSLEQYF. In DNA, the CDR3 is TGTGCCAGCACGATCGACAGTACTTCGCTCGAGCAGTACTTC.

This clonotype was detected ten times or more. The DNA of the CDR3 is TGCAGCGTTGGGTCCGGAAACAATCAGCCCCAGCATTTT. It codes for CSVGSGNNQPQHF. The chain links TRBV29-1 to TRBJ1-5; D ambiguous. CDR1 SQVTM and CDR2 ANQGSEA come from the germline V gene. CDR3 length equals 13 residues. The ends were cut back, 4 bases at V and 3 bases at J, with 10 bases in the middle. Based on the CDR3 plus reference TRBV29-1 and TRBJ1-5, the full variable domain is SAVISQKPSRDICQRGTSLTIQCQVDSQVTMMFWYRQQPGQSLTLIATANQGSEATYESGFVIDKFPISRPNLTFSTLTVSNMSPEDSSIYLCSVGSGNNQPQHFGDGTRLSIL.

The table lists this clonotype with many counts. The rearrangement joins TRBV4-3 to TRBJ2-7; D tentatively reads TRBD1 or TRBD2 (5 bases each). This CDR3 has 19 amino acids. V lost 1 base to trimming and J lost 6 bases, with 28 bases between them. Germline CDR1 reads LGHNA; CDR2 reads YSLEER. In DNA, the CDR3 is TGCGCCAGCAGCCAAGTTGGCATGGGACCACCTTACTTCCCGAGCGAGCAGTACTTC. Translation gives CASSQVGMGPPYFPSEQYF.

This clonotype came up many times. V usage is TRBV20-1 and J usage is TRBJ2-3; 11 nucleotides line up with TRBD2. The CDR3 totals 14 residues. Looked up from germline, CDR1 is DFQATT and CDR2 is SNEGSKA (reference sequence). With V trimmed by 5 bases and J by 5 bases, 6 bases remained unmatched. The CDR3 bases are TGCAGTGCTGCCACTAGCGGGAGTGAAGATACGCAGTATTTT. This gives the protein CSAATSGSEDTQYF.

This clonotype was detected ten times or more. V usage is TRBV29-1 and J usage is TRBJ2-2, with D maybe TRBD2 (5 bases). CDR1 SQVTM and CDR2 ANQGSEA come from the germline V gene. The CDR3 runs 11 residues. With 4 bases removed from V and 7 bases from J, the gap between germline ends came to 7 bases. The DNA of the CDR3 is TGCAGCGTTGGGGGAGTCGGGGAGCTGTTTTTT. It yields the protein CSVGGVGELFF.

This clonotype has a count of ten or more. V gene TRBV7-2 combines with J gene TRBJ2-1; D is perhaps TRBD2 (5 bases). V was trimmed by 7 bases and J by 4 bases, leaving 11 bases between them. The CDR3 has 13 amino acids. Germline V gene data show CDR1 as SGHTA and CDR2 as FQGNSA. This CDR3 is CASNLGSYNEQFF. CDR3 in DNA: TGTGCCAGCAACTTGGGGAGTTACAATGAGCAGTTCTTC.

The table lists this clonotype with many counts. The rearrangement joins TRBV4-3 to TRBJ2-3; TRBD2 matches at 7 bases. Germline assignment: CDR1 LGHNA and CDR2 YSLEER. There are 15 residues in the CDR3. Losses at the gene ends were 4 bases for V and 3 bases for J; bases not matched to a gene: 7. This CDR3 reads CASSRRLALTDTQYF. CDR3 nucleotides: TGCGCCAGCAGCCGACGACTAGCTCTTACAGATACGCAGTATTTT.

This clonotype was seen repeatedly, ten times or more. The chain couples TRBV5-1 to TRBJ2-7, with 9 positions matching TRBD2. CDR3 size: 15 residues. Germline V gene lookup returns CDR1 SGHRS and CDR2 YFSETQ. Unmatched junction bases numbered 12, after V lost 7 bases and J lost 4 bases. CDR3 residues: CASRAGASGIYEQYF. The CDR3 DNA reads TGCGCCAGCCGCGCGGGTGCTAGCGGGATTTACGAGCAGTACTTC.

This clonotype came up many times. The chain employs TRBV5-1 and TRBJ2-2, with no clear D. The CDR3 is made up of 15 amino acids. Trimming left V 2 bases short and J 0 bases short, with 8 bases between. The V gene's germline CDR1 is SGHRS and CDR2 YFSETQ. The CDR3 is CASSFAQTNTGELFF. The CDR3 DNA follows: TGCGCCAGCAGCTTCGCACAGACGAACACCGGGGAGCTGTTTTTT.

This clonotype was seen only a few times. The chain links TRBV7-2 to TRBJ1-2, with no clear D. Trimming stripped 0 bases from V and 6 bases from J, with 8 bases between. The germline CDR1 and CDR2 sequences are SGHTA and FQGNSA. The CDR3 covers 13 residues. The CDR3 bases are TGTGCCAGCAGCTTAGCGTCCGGGAATGGCTACACCTTC. It translates to CASSLASGNGYTF.

This clonotype occurred many times. The rearrangement joins TRBV20-1 to TRBJ2-4, with D possibly matching TRBD2 (5 bases). Trimming cost V 4 bases and J 0 bases, with 16 bases left between them. CDR3 length: 16 amino acids. The germline V gene encodes CDR1 DFQATT and CDR2 SNEGSKA (reference sequence). The CDR3 here is CSATGGLVLAKNIQYF. Written as DNA, the CDR3 is TGCAGTGCTACAGGTGGACTGGTTTTAGCCAAAAACATTCAGTACTTC.

This clonotype came up once. This chain connects TRBV6-1 to TRBJ1-4; D is unresolved. The germline V gene encodes CDR1 MNHNS and CDR2 SASEGT. Trimming removed 8 bases from V and 1 base from J, with 11 bases in between. The CDR3 is made up of 14 amino acids. CDR3 amino acids: CASRFDGTNEKLFF. The CDR3 nucleotides read TGTGCCAGCCGCTTTGACGGAACTAATGAAAAACTGTTTTTT.